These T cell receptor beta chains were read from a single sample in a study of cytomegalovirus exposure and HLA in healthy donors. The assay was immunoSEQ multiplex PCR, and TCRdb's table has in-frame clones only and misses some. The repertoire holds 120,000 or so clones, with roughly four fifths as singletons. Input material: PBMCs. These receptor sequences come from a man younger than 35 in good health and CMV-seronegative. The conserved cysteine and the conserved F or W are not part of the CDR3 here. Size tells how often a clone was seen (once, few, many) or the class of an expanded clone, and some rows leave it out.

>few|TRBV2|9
ASMGGGEQF
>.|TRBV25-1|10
ASREGQLRAF
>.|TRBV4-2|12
ASTPGTDNSPLH
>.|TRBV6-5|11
ASSYSRGNIQY
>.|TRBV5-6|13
ASSEKEAVAYEQY
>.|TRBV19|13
ASSIRQGLIDGYT
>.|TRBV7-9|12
ASDLGGNQETQY
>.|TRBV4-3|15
ASSQPGQGSGNEKLF
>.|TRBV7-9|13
ASSLVTGLDTEAF
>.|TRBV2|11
ASSPGGFMPQH
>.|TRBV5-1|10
ASSFTGHEQY
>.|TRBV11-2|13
ASSLGGSGGYGYT
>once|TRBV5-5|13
ASKTLAGGKETQY
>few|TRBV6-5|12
ASSPRVSNQPQH
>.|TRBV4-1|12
ASSQGAQTDTQY
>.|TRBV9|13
ASSWGDRTNYGYT
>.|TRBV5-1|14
ASSLDSSYAYYGYT
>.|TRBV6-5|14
ASSYSTIGGPKTQY
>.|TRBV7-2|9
ASTSVGTQY
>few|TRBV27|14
ASSFNRGQKGTEAF
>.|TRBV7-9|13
ASSLVGALNTEAF
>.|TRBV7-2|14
ASTGPGQGNNSPLH
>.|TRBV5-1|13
ASRTGTSVFNEQF
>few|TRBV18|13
ASSLISGVKETQY
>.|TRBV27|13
ASSLWDSSTDTQY
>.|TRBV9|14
ASSVGLQGLAYEQY
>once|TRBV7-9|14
ASSSPGGRSGYGYT
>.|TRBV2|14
ASSGGISGDQETQY
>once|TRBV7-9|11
ATPPRVEREQF
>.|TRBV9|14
ASSGGSWGVGEKLF
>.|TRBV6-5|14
ASSYSSGTANTEAF
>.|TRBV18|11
ASSQGSGYEQY
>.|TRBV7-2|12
ASSLVGAGTEAF
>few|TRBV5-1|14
ASSFAQAFSYNEQF
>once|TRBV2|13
ASSERELAKNIQY
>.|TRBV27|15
ASSLYGGTVSNQPQH
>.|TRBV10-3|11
AISRDIFYGYT
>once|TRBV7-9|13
ASSLQGATNEKLF
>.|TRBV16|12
ASSQSEGITEAF
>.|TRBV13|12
ASSLAPGSYGYT
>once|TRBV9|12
ASSPGQMNTEAF
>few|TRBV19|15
ASTAGARDRGIYEQY
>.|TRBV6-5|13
ASSFSTGLNTEAF
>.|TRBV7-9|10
ASSPSGGGLY
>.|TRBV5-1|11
ASRPGTGYEQY
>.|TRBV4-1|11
ASSQGDSEKLF
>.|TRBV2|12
ASSEGTGPYEQY
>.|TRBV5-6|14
ASSWGQGRANYGYT
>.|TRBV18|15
ASSTIPGQATQETQY
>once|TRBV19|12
ASSGRTGSEKLF